These 25 T cell receptor beta chains originate from one sample sequenced in a study of cytomegalovirus exposure and HLA in healthy donors. Both 60 Vbeta primers and 13 Jbeta primers went into the PCR. Profiled with immunoSEQ multiplex PCR; TCRdb holds only in-frame clones, not every one. The profile shows approximately 120,000 clones, around 67% of them singletons. The sample taken for sequencing was PBMCs. The receptors stem from a man in his sixties in good health and CMV-seropositive.

The chain joins TRBV5-4 to TRBJ2-7, with 7 bases that match TRBD2. The CDR3 sequence is 15 residues long. Germline lookup yields CDR1 SGHNT and CDR2 YYREEE (reference sequence). V lost 4 bases and J lost 5; bases outside the gene matches: 12. CDR3 residues: CASSRRVAGPHEQYF. Here the CDR3 DNA reads TGTGCCAGCAGCCGAAGAGTAGCGGGTCCCCACGAGCAGTACTTC. Together with reference TRBV5-4 and TRBJ2-7, the CDR3 gives the full variable domain: ETGVTQSPTHLIKTRGQQVTLRCSSQSGHNTVSWYQQALGQGPQFIFQYYREEENGRGNFPPRFSGLQFPNYSSELNVNALELDDSALYLCASSRRVAGPHEQYFGPGTRLTVT.

The chain employs TRBV19 and TRBJ1-5; 8 bases agree with TRBD1. Germline V lookup: CDR1 LNHDA, CDR2 SQIVND (reference sequence). Trimming removed 5 bases from V and 6 bases from J; junction bases left unmatched: 9. The CDR3 spans 15 residues. The CDR3, as DNA: TGTGCCAGTAGTTTACCCCAGGGGGCAGTTCAGCCCCAGCATTTT. Residues: CASSLPQGAVQPQHF.

This clone was counted many times. The V and J genes are TRBV10-2 and TRBJ2-2; a weak D match, TRBD2 (6 bases). The V gene lost 3 bases and the J gene lost 5 bases, with 13 bases spanning the gap. The CDR3 runs 15 residues. Germline CDR1 is WSHSY and CDR2 is SAAADI. The CDR3 loop is CASSDGGLWTGELFF. The CDR3 DNA reads TGCGCCAGCAGTGACGGAGGGTTGTGGACCGGGGAGCTGTTTTTT.

V gene TRBV4-1 combines with J gene TRBJ2-6, with D perhaps matching TRBD2 (6 bases). The CDR3 has 16 residues. Germline V lookup: CDR1 MGHRA, CDR2 YSYEKL. Deletions cut 8 bases from V and 2 bases from J, with 16 bases between. The CDR3: CASRGTWKPGANVLTF. Written as DNA, the CDR3 is TGCGCCAGCCGCGGGACTTGGAAACCTGGGGCCAACGTCCTGACTTTC.

Here the CDR3 DNA reads TGTGCCAGCAGTCCGGGACTTGGATTACTCTCTGGAAACACCATATATTTT. Protein sequence: CASSPGLGLLSGNTIYF. The gene calls are TRBV28 and TRBJ1-3, with D possibly TRBD1 on 5 matching bases. This CDR3 contains 17 residues. Trimming cost V 5 bases and J 0 bases, with 17 bases left between them. Germline V gene data show CDR1 as MDHEN and CDR2 as SYDVKM.

By share, this clone counts as medium-sized. CDR3 region: CASSGLSSGNTIYF. The CDR3 DNA follows: TGTGCCAGCAGCGGACTGAGCTCTGGAAACACCATATATTTT. The chain uses TRBV6-1 and TRBJ1-3; D gene uncertain. Germline V gene data show CDR1 as MNHNS and CDR2 as SASEGT. The CDR3 is 14 amino acids. V shed 6 bases and J shed 0 bases, with 9 bases lying between them.

Comments on this clone: Compared with germline, one end of the junction differs, possibly owing to a read error. In the same sample, other DNA sequences code for this CDR3. This chain joins TRBV2 and TRBJ1-1; D perhaps matches TRBD1 (5 bases). This CDR3 has 14 residues. The germline CDR1 and CDR2 sequences are SNHLY and FYNNEI. The CDR3 loop is CASSGQTRNTEAFF. CDR3 bases: TGTGCCAGCAGTGGACAGACCAGGAACACCGAAGCTTTCTTT.

V and J are TRBV5-6 and TRBJ1-5, with no clear D. V lost 4 bases and J lost 3, with 14 bases in between. This CDR3 has 15 amino acids. CDR1 is SGHDT, CDR2 YYEEEE, per germline. This CDR3 is CASSPRGPTNQPQHF. CDR3 nucleotides: TGTGCCAGCAGCCCTCGAGGGCCAACCAATCAGCCCCAGCATTTT. Full variable domain (outside the CDR3, taken from reference TRBV5-6 and TRBJ1-5): DAGVTQSPTHLIKTRGQQVTLRCSPKSGHDTVSWYQQALGQGPQFIFQYYEEEERQRGNFPDRFSGHQFPNYSSELNVNALLLGDSALYLCASSPRGPTNQPQHFGDGTRLSIL.

V is TRBV4-1 and J is TRBJ2-2; 12 bases are shared with TRBD1. The V segment lost 5 bases and the J segment 1 base; nucleotides outside the gene matches: 8. This CDR3 has 18 amino acids. Germline-derived CDR1 and CDR2 are MGHRA and YSYEKL. CDR3 protein: CASSSRDRGLLNTGELFF. The CDR3 coding sequence is TGCGCCAGCAGCTCACGGGACAGGGGGCTACTGAACACCGGGGAGCTGTTTTTT.

As concerns this clone: At one end the junction does not follow the germline gene, possibly because of a read error. The J gene is TRBJ2-1, the V gene TRBV7-7; a weak D match, TRBD1 (5 bases). This CDR3 has 15 amino acids. Germline CDR1 reads SSHAT; CDR2 reads FNYEAQ (reference sequence). CDR3 sequence: CASSLDMGPYNEQFF. CDR3 DNA: TGTGCTAGCAGCTTGGATATGGGGCCCTACAATGAGCAGTTCTTC. Looking up the rest from reference TRBV7-7 and TRBJ2-1 gives the full variable domain: GAGVSQSPRYKVTKRGQDVTLRCDPISSHATLYWYQQALGQGPEFLTYFNYEAQPDKSGLPSDRFSAERPEGSISTLTIQRTEQRDSAMYRCASSLDMGPYNEQFFGPGTRLTVL.

CDR3 in amino acids: CASSRRGGELFF. The CDR3 nucleotides read TGTGCCAGCAGCCGCCGAGGCGGGGAGCTGTTTTTT. V gene TRBV7-2 combines with J gene TRBJ2-2, with D hard to call. Germline CDR1 SGHTA, CDR2 FQGNSA. Deletions cut 5 bases from V and 7 bases from J, with 8 bases between. This CDR3 spans 12 amino acids.

The rearrangement uses TRBV28 and TRBJ1-2; TRBD1 might be the D (5 bases). The CDR3 length is 14 residues. CDR1 is MDHEN and CDR2 is SYDVKM in the germline V gene. Deletions cut 3 bases from V and 4 bases from J, with 12 bases between. The CDR3 sequence is CASSFSGQSYGYTF. The CDR3 nucleotides are TGTGCCAGCAGTTTCTCAGGACAATCCTATGGCTACACCTTC.

V usage is TRBV19 and J usage is TRBJ2-2; 8 positions match TRBD1. The germline V gene encodes CDR1 LNHDA and CDR2 SQIVND (reference sequence). The V and J ends lost 6 bases and 1 base, in that order; junction bases with no gene match: 4. The CDR3 length is 15 residues. This CDR3 reads CASRPGTGNTGELFF. As DNA, the CDR3 is TGTGCCAGTAGACCCGGGACAGGGAACACCGGGGAGCTGTTTTTT.

V usage is TRBV5-1 and J usage is TRBJ2-1; 8 positions agree with TRBD1. This CDR3 has 16 residues. Trimming cost V 4 bases and J 3 bases; bases outside gene matches: 9. CDR1 and CDR2 (germline): SGHRS, YFSETQ. DNA for the CDR3: TGCGCCAGCAGCACGGACGAGGGACAGGTCTACAATGAGCAGTTCTTC. Protein sequence: CASSTDEGQVYNEQFF.

The V and J genes are TRBV7-2 and TRBJ2-3; TRBD2 matches 7 bases. This CDR3 has 15 amino acids. Unmatched junction bases numbered 5, after V lost 0 bases and J lost 5 bases. The V gene's germline CDR1 is SGHTA and CDR2 FQGNSA. CDR3 protein: CASSLARLALDTQYF. The CDR3 region has the DNA TGTGCCAGCAGCTTAGCGCGACTAGCTTTAGATACGCAGTATTTT.

The J gene is TRBJ1-2, the V gene TRBV5-1; D call uncertain. Germline V gene sequence: CDR1 SGHRS, CDR2 YFSETQ. V was cut by 0 bases and J by 4 bases, with 4 bases left in between. This CDR3 comprises 12 residues. The CDR3: CASSLDFYGYTF. In DNA form, the CDR3 reads TGCGCCAGCAGCTTGGACTTCTATGGCTACACCTTC.

This clone has just a few counts. V and J are TRBV27 and TRBJ1-1; D possibly corresponds to TRBD1 (5 bases). This CDR3 contains 12 residues. The V gene's germline CDR1 is MNHEY and CDR2 SMNVEV (reference sequence). V was pared by 6 bases and J by 8 bases, with 13 bases between. CDR3 in amino acids: CASRKGALEAFF. As DNA, the CDR3 is TGTGCCAGCAGGAAAGGGGCGCTCGAAGCTTTCTTT.

The chain employs TRBV7-2 and TRBJ2-2; D is unresolved. Trimming stripped 5 bases from V and 5 bases from J, with 9 bases between. CDR3 size: 13 residues. Germline V gene lookup returns CDR1 SGHTA and CDR2 FQGNSA. Here the CDR3 DNA reads TGTGCCAGCAGCCCCATCAGGACCGGGGAGCTGTTTTTT. Translated, it gives CASSPIRTGELFF.

A few counts support this clone. The CDR3 nucleotides read TGTGCCAGCAGCGTCGGGACTAGCGGGGGGGTAGATACGCAGTATTTT. This translates into CASSVGTSGGVDTQYF. The chain uses TRBV5-8 and TRBJ2-3; the match to TRBD2 covers 16 bases. Losses at the gene ends were 4 bases for V and 5 bases for J; bases not matched to a gene: 4. The CDR3 length is 16 residues. Per germline, CDR1 SGHTS and CDR2 YDEGEE.

The chain uses TRBV5-4 and TRBJ2-5, with 9 bases that match TRBD1. The CDR3 is made up of 14 amino acids. With 5 bases clipped from V and 4 bases from J, the junction kept 6 bases outside the gene matches. Germline CDR1 SGHNT, CDR2 YYREEE (reference sequence). CDR3 sequence: CASSPATGGETQYF. The CDR3 region has the DNA TGTGCCAGCAGTCCCGCGACAGGGGGAGAGACCCAGTACTTC.

The rearrangement uses TRBV6-6 and TRBJ1-2; 9 bases agree with TRBD1. The germline V gene has CDR1 MNHNY and CDR2 SVGAGI (reference sequence). J lost 6 bases, V lost 6 bases, and 2 bases had no gene match. The CDR3 runs to 12 residues. The CDR3 DNA reads TGTGCCAGCAGCCGACAGGGGGATGGCTACACCTTC. Translated, it gives CASSRQGDGYTF.

V is TRBV7-3 and J is TRBJ2-3, with TRBD2 identical over 10 bases. J lost 14 bases, V lost 4 bases, and 15 bases had no gene match. The CDR3 length is 15 residues. Germline V gene lookup returns CDR1 SGHTA and CDR2 FQGTGA. DNA of the CDR3: TGTGCCAGCAGCTCACGGGGTTTAGCGGGGGGTTGGAGGTATTTT. The encoded protein is CASSSRGLAGGWRYF.

Many counts were recorded for this clone. The chain recombines TRBV7-2 with TRBJ2-1; TRBD1 is a possible D gene (7 bases). This CDR3 spans 14 amino acids. The V gene lost 5 bases and the J gene lost 8 bases, with 16 bases spanning the gap. Germline CDR1 and CDR2: SGHTA and FQGNSA. For the CDR3, the DNA is TGTGCCAGCAGCCCTAATACAGGGGACTATGAGCAGTTCTTC. It encodes CASSPNTGDYEQFF.

The table lists this clone with a few counts. The chain recombines TRBV27 with TRBJ2-5; TRBD1 matches 8 bases. The DNA end lines up better with TRBJ2-7; the J call may be wrong. The V gene's germline CDR1 is MNHEY and CDR2 SMNVEV (reference sequence). The CDR3 has 16 residues. The CDR3 bases are TGTGCCAGCAGTTTCAGGGGGCAGGCGGCCAGCTACGAGCAGTACTTC. Residues: CASSFRGQAASYEQYF.

The chain carries TRBV5-1 and TRBJ1-2; a weak D match, TRBD1 (5 bases). Germline V lookup: CDR1 SGHRS, CDR2 YFSETQ. With 7 bases removed from V and 0 bases from J, the gap between germline ends came to 13 bases. The CDR3 length is 14 residues. The CDR3 coding sequence is TGCGCCAGCGGACTAGACAGCCCTAACTATGGCTACACCTTC. Translation: CASGLDSPNYGYTF.